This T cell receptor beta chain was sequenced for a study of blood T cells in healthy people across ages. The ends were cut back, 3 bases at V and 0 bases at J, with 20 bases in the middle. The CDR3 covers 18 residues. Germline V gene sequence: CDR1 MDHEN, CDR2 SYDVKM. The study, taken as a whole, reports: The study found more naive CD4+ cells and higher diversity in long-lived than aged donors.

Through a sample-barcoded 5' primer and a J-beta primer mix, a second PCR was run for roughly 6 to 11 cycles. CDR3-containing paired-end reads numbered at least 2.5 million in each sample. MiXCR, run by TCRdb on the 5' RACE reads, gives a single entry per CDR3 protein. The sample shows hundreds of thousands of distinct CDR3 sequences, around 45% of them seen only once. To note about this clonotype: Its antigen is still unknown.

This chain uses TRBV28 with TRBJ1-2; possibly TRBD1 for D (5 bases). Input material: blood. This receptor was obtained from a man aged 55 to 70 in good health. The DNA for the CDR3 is TGTGCCAGCAGTTTGTGGACCGCCGGGGGTCGACCTAACTATGGCTACACCTTC. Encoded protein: CASSLWTAGGRPNYGYTF.